The source of this T cell receptor (beta chain) is a study of blood T cell repertoires in COVID-19. Across the whole study: From the United States, Italy and Spain came samples of acute and convalescent COVID-19.

Exposed participants encountered a COVID-19 case during the 2 weeks preceding study entry. This clone was seen many times. This CDR3 is 13 amino acids long. The V end lost 7 bases, the J end lost 5 bases, and 15 bases lay between the germline ends. Per germline, CDR1 SNHLY and CDR2 FYNNEI. How the authors handled the data: For nucleated cells, counts were estimated from reference gene primer amplification. The table came from immunoSEQ multiplex PCR; TCRdb's copy has only in-frame clones and leaves some out. That table supplies the V and J calls and clone size; D and trimming were determined from the DNA. The sample lists approximately 220,000 clones, roughly 85% occurring once.

The sequence came from a woman aged 45-59 years who had been exposed to COVID-19. V and J are TRBV2 and TRBJ2-7; TRBD1 is a possible D gene (5 bases). Input material: PBMCs or T cells enriched from blood (not recorded which). CDR3 region: CASTPTGANEQYF. CDR3 in DNA: TGTGCCAGCACCCCCACAGGAGCCAACGAGCAGTACTTC.